Below, one T cell receptor (beta chain) is given with its context. The target antigen is unknown. Germline assignment: CDR1 SGHNT and CDR2 YYREEE (reference sequence). Trimming cost V 0 bases and J 2 bases, with 5 bases left between them. The length of the CDR3 is 14 residues. The sample is drawn from a study of T cell responses to AZD1222 COVID-19 vaccine. The study, taken as a whole, reports: Vaccination with two AZD1222 doses was followed by a rise in Spike-specific TCR breadth and depth. Baseline testing showed seropositivity in only a handful of AZD1222 recipients. Clonal diversity was possibly underestimated, and the donors were mostly white British, with more females. With dominance at 160-218 and 743-854, vaccine-associated CD4 TCRs spanned spike.

Produced via immunoSEQ multiplex PCR; TCRdb's table is partial and in-frame only. The table records some 130,000 clones, around nine tenths of them present only once. The sequenced sample was peripheral blood, obtained on day 0 of AZD1222 vaccination. J is TRBJ1-4 and V is TRBV5-4; D is undetermined. This receptor was identified in an adult in good health. The CDR3 DNA sequence: TGTGCCAGCAGCTTGGCGGGGACTAATGAAAAACTGTTTTTT. It yields the protein CASSLAGTNEKLFF.